This TCR beta chain came from a study of post-analysis software for immune sequencing data. TCR beta libraries were prepared from cDNA with unique molecular identifiers. The T cell input of roughly 0.9 to 11 million gave approximately 460,000 cDNA molecules. MiXCR was run by TCRdb on the PCR reads, yielding one entry per CDR3 protein. This table holds roughly 200,000 distinct CDR3 sequences, over 25% found once. Study-level results: Those with multiple sclerosis, the patient group, showed significantly lower normalized Chao1 diversity than controls. The five TRBV segments detected at higher frequency in patients than in controls included TRBV5-6, TRBV5-1 and TRBV20-1. Analysis by F measure revealed that same-batch samples clustered strongly together.

This clonotype was counted a few times. Its antigen is currently unknown. V lost 7 bases and J lost 13; bases outside the gene matches: 12. Germline V gene data show CDR1 as SGHAT and CDR2 as FQNNGV. The CDR3 consists of 13 residues. This TCR derives from a girl between 2 and 17 years old with multiple sclerosis. V is TRBV11-2 and J is TRBJ2-1; 8 bases line up with TRBD2. The source material was blood. CDR3 region: CASTRDAGRAQFF. CDR3 DNA: TGTGCCAGCACCAGAGATGCCGGGAGGGCCCAGTTCTTC. The full variable domain, its missing parts supplied by reference TRBV11-2 and TRBJ2-1, is EAGVAQSPRYKIIEKRQSVAFWCNPISGHATLYWYQQILGQGPKLLIQFQNNGVVDDSQLPKDRFSAERLKGVDSTLKIQPAKLEDSAVYLCASTRDAGRAQFFGPGTRLTVL.